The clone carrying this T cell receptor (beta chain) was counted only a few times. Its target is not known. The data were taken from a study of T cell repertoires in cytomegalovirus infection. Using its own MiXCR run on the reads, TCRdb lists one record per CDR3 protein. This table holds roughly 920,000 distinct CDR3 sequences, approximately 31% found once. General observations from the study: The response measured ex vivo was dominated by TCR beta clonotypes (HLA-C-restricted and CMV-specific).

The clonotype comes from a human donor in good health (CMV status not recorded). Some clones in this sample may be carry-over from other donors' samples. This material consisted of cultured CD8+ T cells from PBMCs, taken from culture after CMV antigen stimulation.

The CDR3 is CASSFGGAVNTEAFF. CDR3 bases: TGTGCCAGCAGTTTCGGGGGGGCGGTGAACACTGAAGCTTTCTTT. This chain uses TRBV28 with TRBJ1-1, with TRBD1 as a possible D gene (6 bases). V was cut by 3 bases and J by 0 bases, with 11 bases left in between. The CDR3 totals 15 residues. Per germline, CDR1 MDHEN and CDR2 SYDVKM. The complete variable domain, with remaining parts taken from reference TRBV28 and TRBJ1-1, reads DVKVTQSSRYLVKRTGEKVFLECVQDMDHENMFWYRQDPGLGLRLIYFSYDVKMKEKGDIPEGYSVSREKKERFSLILESASTNQTSMYLCASSFGGAVNTEAFFGQGTRLTVV.